These 28 T cell receptor beta chains share one sample of origin, sequenced in a study of beta chain features in type 1 diabetes. Study findings and constraints: TCRB CDR3s were moderately but significantly shorter in Type 1 diabetes patients in all four CD4+ subsets.

All of the isolated RNA was reverse transcribed, so expressed TCRB transcripts were sequenced. The table came from immunoSEQ multiplex PCR; TCRdb's copy has only in-frame clones and leaves some out. The sample has 600,000 to 700,000 clones, about an eighth seen once. Their antigens remain unidentified. Sequenced material: naive CD4+ T cells from blood. The source is a man between 18 and 29 years old with type 1 diabetes.

The chain combines TRBV7-9 with TRBJ2-7; the match to TRBD1 covers 7 bases. This CDR3 has 16 amino acids. Looked up from germline, CDR1 is SEHNR and CDR2 is FQNEAQ (reference sequence). The ends lost 6 bases at V and 4 bases at J; junction bases unmatched: 15. CDR3 in DNA: TGTGCCAGCAGTGACAGGGACAGCCCTTTTAGATACGAGCAGTACTTC. Its translation: CASSDRDSPFRYEQYF.

This clone was seen more than once but under ten times. J is TRBJ2-5 and V is TRBV4-1, with 8 positions matching TRBD1. Germline-derived CDR1 and CDR2 are MGHRA and YSYEKL. V was pared by 0 bases and J by 1 base, with 10 bases of the junction left unmatched. The CDR3 spans 18 residues. The CDR3 bases are TGCGCCAGCAGCCAAGAGTCCCGGACAGGGTTCGGCCAAGAGACCCAGTACTTC. This sequence encodes CASSQESRTGFGQETQYF.

A few counts support this clone. The rearrangement uses TRBV5-6 and TRBJ2-1; D possibly corresponds to TRBD1 (6 bases). Germline CDR1 reads SGHDT; CDR2 reads YYEEEE. Trimming left V 4 bases short and J 8 bases short, with 13 bases between. The CDR3 has 13 amino acids. CDR3 bases: TGTGCCAGCAGCCAGCAACAGGGCTATGAGCAGTTCTTC. Translated: CASSQQQGYEQFF.

The chain links TRBV30 to TRBJ1-2; D call uncertain. The CDR3 spans 13 residues. The V end was cut by 2 bases, the J end by 7 bases, with 14 bases between. Germline assignment: CDR1 GTSNPN and CDR2 SVGIG (reference sequence). The CDR3 reads CAWSTRHGTGYTF. The CDR3 DNA reads as TGTGCCTGGAGTACTAGACACGGTACTGGCTACACCTTC.

The CDR3 spells CASSPPRAEAFF. The CDR3 DNA follows: TGTGCCAGTAGTCCCCCGAGGGCTGAAGCTTTCTTT. The chain joins TRBV19 to TRBJ1-1; D unresolved. Trimming left V 5 bases short and J 6 bases short, with 10 bases between. The germline V gene has CDR1 LNHDA and CDR2 SQIVND (reference sequence). CDR3 length: 12 residues.

The chain links TRBV11-2 to TRBJ1-3, with a possible D match to TRBD1 (5 bases). Per germline, CDR1 SGHAT and CDR2 FQNNGV. Trimming shortened V by 4 bases and J by 4 bases, and 14 bases separated the two germline ends. The length of the CDR3 is 15 residues. The DNA of the CDR3 is TGTGCCAGCAGCTCCCGGGGCTCTTTGGGAAACACCATATATTTT. Its protein is CASSSRGSLGNTIYF.

The chain links TRBV6-1 to TRBJ1-5; tentative D call: TRBD1 (5 bases). V was clipped by 2 bases and J by 2 bases, with 13 bases between them. There are 16 residues in the CDR3. Germline CDR1 MNHNS, CDR2 SASEGT. The CDR3 bases are TGTGCCAGCAGTGAACAAGGGGTTGCTGGCAATCAGCCCCAGCATTTT. It is translated as CASSEQGVAGNQPQHF.

In its sample, this clone was seen a few times. CDR3 coding DNA: TGTGCCAGCAGTTTATCCGGACAGGGATCAGTAGGTTCACCCCTCCACTTT. Its protein is CASSLSGQGSVGSPLHF. The chain joins TRBV27 to TRBJ1-6; 8 nucleotides line up with TRBD1. Losses at the gene ends were 0 bases for V and 9 bases for J; bases not matched to a gene: 10. CDR1 MNHEY and CDR2 SMNVEV come from the germline V gene (reference sequence). The CDR3 is made up of 17 amino acids.

This clone was picked up a small number of times. The gene calls are TRBV10-3 and TRBJ2-7; the D gene could be TRBD1 or TRBD2 (5 bases each). Trimming removed 7 bases at V and 3 bases at J, with 13 bases between. There are 13 residues in the CDR3. Germline V gives CDR1 ENHRY, CDR2 SYGVKD. The DNA for the CDR3 is TGTGCCATCACCGACCCGGGGCTCTACGAGCAGTACTTC. Translation gives CAITDPGLYEQYF.

The CDR3 loop reads CASSPRQEGYTF. CDR3 sequence (DNA): TGTGCCAGCTCACCGCGTCAAGAAGGCTACACCTTC. V gene TRBV18 combines with J gene TRBJ1-2; no reliable D call. This CDR3 has 12 amino acids. V lost 3 bases and J 8 bases, leaving 10 bases between the germline ends. Germline CDR1 is KGHSH and CDR2 is LQKENI.

The chain combines TRBV9 with TRBJ2-1; unclear D gene. In germline, CDR1 is SGDLS, CDR2 YYNGEE. The length of the CDR3 is 13 residues. V shed 7 bases and J shed 5 bases, with 13 bases lying between them. The CDR3 spells CASGLGWDNEQFF. Here the CDR3 DNA reads TGTGCCAGCGGCTTGGGGTGGGACAATGAGCAGTTCTTC.

Only a few counts were recorded for this clone. The chain uses TRBV2 and TRBJ1-2; possibly TRBD1 for D (6 bases). Trimming took off 7 bases at V and 4 bases at J, with 16 bases between the two ends. CDR1 is SNHLY and CDR2 is FYNNEI in the germline V gene. The CDR3 is 14 amino acids. The CDR3 DNA is TGTGCCAGCACCGAACCAGGGGCCGCCTATGGCTACACCTTC. Protein product: CASTEPGAAYGYTF.

This clone was recorded a few times. The rearrangement uses TRBV7-2 and TRBJ2-1, with D possibly matching TRBD2 (6 bases). This CDR3 comprises 15 residues. The V and J ends lost 1 base and 4 bases respectively, with 11 bases between them. Germline V gene data show CDR1 as SGHTA and CDR2 as FQGNSA. DNA of the CDR3: TGTGCCAGCAGCTTAGTTACTAGCCCATACAATGAGCAGTTCTTC. Translated, it gives CASSLVTSPYNEQFF. The full variable domain, its missing parts supplied by reference TRBV7-2 and TRBJ2-1, is GAGVSQSPSNKVTEKGKDVELRCDPISGHTALYWYRQSLGQGLEFLIYFQGNSAPDKSGLPSDRFSAERTGGSVSTLTIQRTQQEDSAVYLCASSLVTSPYNEQFFGPGTRLTVL.

V usage is TRBV7-8 and J usage is TRBJ2-2; D gene ambiguous. Trimming cost V 0 bases and J 7 bases, with 6 bases left between them. Germline V gene data show CDR1 as SGHVS and CDR2 as FQNEAQ. The CDR3 extends over 13 amino acids. The CDR3 is CASSLALVGELFF. As DNA, the CDR3 is TGTGCCAGCAGCTTAGCCCTAGTCGGGGAGCTGTTTTTT.

This clone was detected a few times. V gene TRBV11-2 combines with J gene TRBJ1-2; 7 positions match TRBD1. The germline gives CDR1 SGHAT, CDR2 FQNNGV. With 10 bases clipped from V and 2 bases from J, the junction kept 7 bases outside the gene matches. The CDR3 consists of 13 residues. The CDR3 nucleotides read TGTGCCACCATGACAGGGCGCAACTATGGCTACACCTTC. Protein sequence: CATMTGRNYGYTF.

This chain joins TRBV27 and TRBJ1-6; D gene uncertain. The germline V gene encodes CDR1 MNHEY and CDR2 SMNVEV (reference sequence). This CDR3 spans 14 amino acids. Trimming removed 4 bases at V and 10 bases at J, with 14 bases between. CDR3 sequence: CASSWDLRGSPLHF. Written as DNA, the CDR3 is TGTGCCAGCAGTTGGGATCTACGGGGATCACCCCTCCACTTT.

Remarks on this clone: Other DNA sequences in this sample translate to the same CDR3. This chain connects TRBV7-2 to TRBJ2-7; D is unresolved. Trimming took off 1 base at V and 1 base at J, with 2 bases between the two ends. There are 12 residues in the CDR3. Germline V lookup: CDR1 SGHTA, CDR2 FQGNSA. The CDR3 nucleotides read TGTGCCAGCAGCTTAGTATCCTACGAGCAGTACTTC. This gives the protein CASSLVSYEQYF.

A note on this clone: Other nucleotide sequences from this sample produce the same CDR3. This chain joins TRBV6-5 and TRBJ1-2, with 7 bases matching TRBD1. This CDR3 has 13 residues. Germline V gene lookup returns CDR1 MNHEY and CDR2 SVGAGI. V lost 5 bases, J lost 1 base, and 1 base stayed unmatched. CDR3 nucleotides: TGTGCCAGCAGTAGACAGGGTAACTATGGCTACACCTTC. The encoded protein is CASSRQGNYGYTF.

CDR3 nucleotides: TGTGCCAGTAGTATTAAGGGGTATCAAGATACGCAGTATTTT. Encoded protein: CASSIKGYQDTQYF. The chain employs TRBV19 and TRBJ2-3; tentatively, D is TRBD1 (5 bases). The CDR3 is 14 residues long. Looked up from germline, CDR1 is LNHDA and CDR2 is SQIVND (reference sequence). Trimming shortened V by 3 bases and J by 5 bases, and 12 bases separated the two germline ends.

This clone turned up a few times. The rearrangement uses TRBV15 and TRBJ2-4; D unclear. CDR3 length: 16 amino acids. Germline lookup yields CDR1 LNHNV and CDR2 YYDKDF (reference sequence). V was clipped by 6 bases and J by 0 bases, with 15 bases between them. As DNA, the CDR3 is TGTGCCACCAGTTCCGGAGAGAACTTAGCCAAAAACATTCAGTACTTC. It is translated as CATSSGENLAKNIQYF.

A few counts support this clone. The chain recombines TRBV2 with TRBJ2-5; possible D gene TRBD1, 5 bases. The CDR3 length is 14 residues. Between the trimmed V and J ends, which lost 3 bases and 4 bases, there was a span of 12 bases. Looked up from germline, CDR1 is SNHLY and CDR2 is FYNNEI. CDR3 in DNA: TGTGCCAGCAGTGAGAGTCTCCAGGGAGAGACCCAGTACTTC. This codes for CASSESLQGETQYF.

In this sample, this clone turned up a few times. The genes are TRBV30 and TRBJ1-1, with no clear D. CDR1 and CDR2 (germline): GTSNPN, SVGIG (reference sequence). The CDR3 extends over 13 amino acids. The V end was cut by 0 bases, the J end by 3 bases, with 8 bases between. The CDR3, as DNA: TGTGCCTGGAGTGTGCTCCGGGACACTGAAGCTTTCTTT. Its protein product is CAWSVLRDTEAFF.

The chain recombines TRBV11-2 with TRBJ2-3; 12 bases map to TRBD2. The CDR3 is 16 amino acids. The V gene's germline CDR1 is SGHAT and CDR2 FQNNGV. After removal of 4 bases from V and 2 bases from J, the junction contained 4 bases not matched to a gene. The CDR3 here is CASSSWTSGVTDTQYF. The CDR3 DNA sequence: TGTGCCAGCAGCTCCTGGACTAGCGGGGTCACAGATACGCAGTATTTT.

This clone has just a few counts. V is TRBV4-1 and J is TRBJ2-1; TRBD1 matches at 7 bases. Per germline, CDR1 MGHRA and CDR2 YSYEKL. With V trimmed by 5 bases and J by 5 bases, 15 bases remained unmatched. The CDR3 is 17 residues long. CDR3 DNA sequence: TGCGCCAGCAGCTCCCCCCTACAGGGACAGCCGGACAATGAGCAGTTCTTC. It codes for CASSSPLQGQPDNEQFF.

The chain has TRBV6-1 and TRBJ2-3; D unresolved. V dropped 6 bases and J dropped 0 bases, with 7 bases sitting between them. The germline CDR1 and CDR2 sequences are MNHNS and SASEGT. The CDR3 covers 13 residues. CDR3 nucleotides: TGTGCCAGCAGCAGAACTAGCACAGATACGCAGTATTTT. Translating it yields CASSRTSTDTQYF.

This clone was seen more than once but under ten times. V and J are TRBV5-1 and TRBJ2-3; no reliable D call. With 4 bases removed from V and 6 bases from J, the gap between germline ends came to 12 bases. Germline CDR1 reads SGHRS; CDR2 reads YFSETQ. The CDR3 runs 13 residues. CDR3 loop: CASSPLRSDTQYF. In DNA, the CDR3 is TGCGCCAGCAGCCCGTTACGTTCGGATACGCAGTATTTT. Full variable domain (outside the CDR3, taken from reference TRBV5-1 and TRBJ2-3): KAGVTQTPRYLIKTRGQQVTLSCSPISGHRSVSWYQQTPGQGLQFLFEYFSETQRNKGNFPGRFSGRQFSNSRSEMNVSTLELGDSALYLCASSPLRSDTQYFGPGTRLTVL.

About this clone itself: Other nucleotide sequences from this sample produce the same CDR3. The V gene is TRBV6-1, the J gene TRBJ2-5, with D hard to call. V lost 2 bases and J lost 4, with 8 bases in between. The CDR3 runs 13 residues. CDR1 is MNHNS and CDR2 is SASEGT in the germline V gene. CDR3 amino acids: CASSETRGETQYF. Written as DNA, the CDR3 is TGTGCCAGCAGTGAAACCAGAGGAGAGACCCAGTACTTC.

The chain combines TRBV6-1 with TRBJ2-1; TRBD2 aligns across 7 bases. CDR3 size: 11 residues. After removal of 11 bases from V and 4 bases from J, the junction contained 2 bases not matched to a gene. The germline V gene encodes CDR1 MNHNS and CDR2 SASEGT. CDR3 loop: CAWGGYNEQFF. CDR3 nucleotides: TGTGCCTGGGGGGGGTACAATGAGCAGTTCTTC.